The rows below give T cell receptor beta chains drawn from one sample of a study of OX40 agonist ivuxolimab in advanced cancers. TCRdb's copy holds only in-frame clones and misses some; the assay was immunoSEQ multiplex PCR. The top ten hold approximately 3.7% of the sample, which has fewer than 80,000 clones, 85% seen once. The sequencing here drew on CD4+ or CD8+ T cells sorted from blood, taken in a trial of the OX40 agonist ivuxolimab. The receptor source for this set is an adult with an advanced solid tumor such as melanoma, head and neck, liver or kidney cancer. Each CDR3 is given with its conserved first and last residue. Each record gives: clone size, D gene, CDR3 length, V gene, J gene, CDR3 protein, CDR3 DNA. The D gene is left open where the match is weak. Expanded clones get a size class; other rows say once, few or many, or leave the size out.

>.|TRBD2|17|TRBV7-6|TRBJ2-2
CASSFPASGRATGELFF
TGTGCCAGCAGTTTCCCCGCAAGCGGGAGGGCGACCGGGGAGCTGTTTTTT
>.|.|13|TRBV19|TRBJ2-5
CASSIQGGETQYF
TGTGCCAGTAGTATACAGGGGGGAGAGACCCAGTACTTC
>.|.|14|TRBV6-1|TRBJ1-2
CASNSGATNYGYTF
TGTGCCAGCAATTCCGGGGCGACCAACTATGGCTACACCTTC
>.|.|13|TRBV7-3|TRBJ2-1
CASSFSVENEQFF
TGTGCCAGCAGCTTTTCGGTAGAAAATGAGCAGTTCTTC
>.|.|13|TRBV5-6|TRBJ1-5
CASSLVRVEPQHF
TGTGCCAGCAGCTTGGTACGAGTGGAACCCCAGCATTTT
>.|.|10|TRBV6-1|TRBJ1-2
CASHSRFYTF
TGTGCCAGCCATTCGCGGTTCTACACCTTC
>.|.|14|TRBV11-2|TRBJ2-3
CASSLDRPTDTQYF
TGTGCCAGCAGCTTAGATCGACCCACAGATACGCAGTATTTT
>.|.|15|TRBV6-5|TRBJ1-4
CASTRGALTNEKLFF
TGTGCCAGCACTCGGGGGGCGCTGACTAATGAAAAACTGTTTTTT
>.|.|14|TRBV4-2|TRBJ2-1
CASNPRQGGNEQFF
TGTGCCAGCAACCCACGCCAGGGTGGCAATGAGCAGTTCTTC
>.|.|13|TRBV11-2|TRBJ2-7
CASSLVGRYEQYF
TGTGCCAGCAGCTTAGTGGGTCGTTACGAGCAGTACTTC
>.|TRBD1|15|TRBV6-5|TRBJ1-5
CASRPRGLGNQPQHF
TGTGCCAGCAGACCCAGGGGGCTTGGCAATCAGCCCCAGCATTTT
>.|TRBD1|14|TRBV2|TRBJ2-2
CASRKGQRVGELFF
TGTGCCAGCAGAAAGGGACAGAGGGTCGGGGAGCTGTTTTTT
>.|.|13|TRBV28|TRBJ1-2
CASSLASNYGYTF
TGTGCCAGCAGTTTAGCTTCTAACTATGGCTACACCTTC
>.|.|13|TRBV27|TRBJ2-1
CASHEGGRNEQFF
TGTGCCAGCCACGAGGGGGGCAGGAATGAGCAGTTCTTC
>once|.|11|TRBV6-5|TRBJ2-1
CASTNLYEQFF
TGTGCCAGCACCAACCTGTATGAGCAGTTCTTC
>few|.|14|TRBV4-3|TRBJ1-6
CASSQGQGGVPLHF
TGCGCCAGCAGCCAAGGGCAGGGTGGGGTACCCCTCCACTTT
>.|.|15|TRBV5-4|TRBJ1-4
CASSTGGTVKMKRVF
TGTGCCAGCAGCACTGGCGGGACGGTTAAAATGAAAAGGGTTTTT
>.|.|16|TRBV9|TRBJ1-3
CASSVVPGAPGNTIYF
TGTGCCAGCAGCGTAGTACCCGGAGCCCCAGGAAACACCATATATTTT
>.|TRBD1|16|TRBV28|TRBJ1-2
CASSFEGTGGLRGYTF
TGTGCCAGCAGTTTCGAGGGGACAGGGGGGTTAAGAGGCTACACCTTC
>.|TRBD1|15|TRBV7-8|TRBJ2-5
CASSLRDRGGETQYF
TGTGCCAGCAGCCTACGGGACAGGGGTGGGGAGACCCAGTACTTC
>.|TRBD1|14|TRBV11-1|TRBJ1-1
CASSLWTGSTEAFF
TGTGCCAGCAGCTTATGGACAGGAAGCACTGAAGCTTTCTTT
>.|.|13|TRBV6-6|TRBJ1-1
CASSYSENTEAFF
TGTGCCAGCAGTTACTCAGAGAACACTGAAGCTTTCTTT
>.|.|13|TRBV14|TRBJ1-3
CASSQVRGNTIYF
TGTGCCAGCAGCCAAGTAAGAGGAAACACCATATATTTT
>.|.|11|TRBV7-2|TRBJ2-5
CASSLVGTQYF
TGTGCCAGCAGCTTAGTCGGGACCCAGTACTTC
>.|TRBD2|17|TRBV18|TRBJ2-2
CASSPWTSGSFAGELFF
TGTGCCAGCTCACCATGGACTAGCGGGAGTTTCGCCGGGGAGCTGTTTTTT
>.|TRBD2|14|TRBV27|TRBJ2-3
CASSQGLATDTQYF
TGTGCCAGCAGTCAGGGACTAGCAACAGATACGCAGTATTTT
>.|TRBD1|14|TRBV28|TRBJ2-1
CATVVTGGAHEQFF
TGTGCCACGGTTGTGACAGGGGGCGCCCATGAGCAGTTCTTC
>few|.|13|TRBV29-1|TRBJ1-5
CSVKRGGEQPQHF
TGCAGCGTTAAAAGAGGAGGCGAGCAGCCCCAGCATTTT
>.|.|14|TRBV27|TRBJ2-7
CASSLSASTYEQYF
TGTGCCAGCAGTTTATCGGCGAGCACCTACGAGCAGTACTTC
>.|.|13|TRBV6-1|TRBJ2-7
CASSRDLSYEQYF
TGTGCCAGCAGTAGGGACTTATCCTACGAGCAGTACTTC
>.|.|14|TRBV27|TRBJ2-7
CASSSTEGLYEQYF
TGTGCCAGCAGTTCGACAGAGGGCCTCTACGAGCAGTACTTC
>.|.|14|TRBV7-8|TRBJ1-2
CASSLSEQNYGYTF
TGTGCCAGCAGCTTATCCGAACAGAACTATGGCTACACCTTC
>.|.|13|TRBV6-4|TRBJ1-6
CASRTDPRSPLHF
TGTGCCAGTCGGACGGATCCAAGGTCACCCCTCCACTTT
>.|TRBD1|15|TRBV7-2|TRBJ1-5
CASSPRTGLSQPQHF
TGTGCCAGCAGCCCCCGGACAGGGTTGAGTCAGCCCCAGCATTTT
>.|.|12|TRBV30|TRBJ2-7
CAWSQRDNAQYF
TGTGCCTGGAGTCAGCGGGACAACGCGCAGTACTTC
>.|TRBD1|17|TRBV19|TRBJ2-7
CASSKMIGMDRGYEQYF
TGTGCCAGTAGTAAGATGATCGGGATGGACAGGGGCTACGAGCAGTACTTC
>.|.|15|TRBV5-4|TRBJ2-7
CASSLGQAYAYEQYF
TGTGCCAGCAGCTTGGGACAGGCTTACGCCTACGAGCAGTACTTC
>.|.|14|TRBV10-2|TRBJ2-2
CASTQRAIAGELFF
TGCGCCAGCACCCAGCGGGCCATTGCCGGGGAGCTGTTTTTT
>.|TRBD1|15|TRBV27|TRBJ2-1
CASSFPRQGLNEQFF
TGTGCCAGCAGTTTCCCTAGACAGGGGTTGAATGAGCAGTTCTTC
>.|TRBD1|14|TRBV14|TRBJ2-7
CASSPRQGAYEQYF
TGTGCCAGCAGCCCGCGTCAGGGGGCATACGAGCAGTACTTC
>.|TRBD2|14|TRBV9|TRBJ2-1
CASSVDGTSYEQFF
TGTGCCAGCAGCGTAGACGGGACTAGCTATGAGCAGTTCTTC
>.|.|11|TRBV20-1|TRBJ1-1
CSASKVAGAFF
TGCAGTGCTAGCAAAGTCGCCGGAGCTTTCTTT
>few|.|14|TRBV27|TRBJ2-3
CASSLGRDPITQYF
TGTGCCAGCAGTTTAGGCCGGGACCCCATTACGCAGTATTTT
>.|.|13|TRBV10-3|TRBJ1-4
CASRQATNEKLFF
TGTGCCAGTAGACAGGCAACTAATGAAAAACTGTTTTTT
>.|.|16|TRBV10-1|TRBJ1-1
CAVSPGGARGNTEAFF
TGCGCCGTTAGTCCGGGGGGTGCGAGGGGAAACACTGAAGCTTTCTTT
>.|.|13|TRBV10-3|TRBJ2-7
CAISGQAPYEQYF
TGTGCCATCAGTGGCCAGGCCCCCTACGAGCAGTACTTC
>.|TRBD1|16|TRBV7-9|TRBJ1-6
CASSLDRGSYNSPLHF
TGTGCCAGCAGCTTAGACAGGGGCTCCTATAATTCACCCCTCCACTTT
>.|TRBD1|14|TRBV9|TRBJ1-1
CASSANRGNTEAFF
TGTGCCAGCAGCGCAAACAGGGGGAACACTGAAGCTTTCTTT
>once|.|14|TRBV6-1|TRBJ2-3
CASFGGGAADTQYF
TGTGCCAGCTTCGGAGGGGGCGCAGCAGATACGCAGTATTTT
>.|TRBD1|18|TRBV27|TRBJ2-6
CASSSLGQISSGANVLTF
TGTGCCAGCAGTTCACTGGGACAGATCTCCTCTGGGGCCAACGTCCTGACTTTC
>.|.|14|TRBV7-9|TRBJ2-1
CASSLERISNEQFF
TGTGCCAGCAGCTTAGAACGGATTTCCAATGAGCAGTTCTTC
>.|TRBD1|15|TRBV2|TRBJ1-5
CASSEWGQGIVPQHF
TGTGCCAGCAGTGAATGGGGACAGGGGATCGTGCCCCAGCATTTT
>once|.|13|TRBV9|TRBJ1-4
CASSVDVPGQLFF
TGTGCCAGCAGCGTAGACGTCCCGGGACAACTGTTTTTT
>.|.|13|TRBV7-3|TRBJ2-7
CASSLGRAYEQYF
TGTGCCAGCAGCTTGGGCAGAGCCTACGAGCAGTACTTC